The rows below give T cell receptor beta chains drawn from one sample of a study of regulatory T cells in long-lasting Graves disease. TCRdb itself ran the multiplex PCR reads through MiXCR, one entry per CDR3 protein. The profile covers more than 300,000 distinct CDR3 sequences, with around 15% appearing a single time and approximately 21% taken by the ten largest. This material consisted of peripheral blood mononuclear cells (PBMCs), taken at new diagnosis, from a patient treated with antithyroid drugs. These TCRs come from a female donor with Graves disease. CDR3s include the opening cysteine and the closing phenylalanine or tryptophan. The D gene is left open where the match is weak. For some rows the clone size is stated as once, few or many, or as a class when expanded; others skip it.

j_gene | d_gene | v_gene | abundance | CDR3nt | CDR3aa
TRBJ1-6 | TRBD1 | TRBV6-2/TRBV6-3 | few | TGTGCCAGCAGTGAAACTGCAAACAGGGGTAATTCACCCCTCCACTTT | CASSETANRGNSPLHF
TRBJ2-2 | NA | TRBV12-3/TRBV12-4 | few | TGTGCCAGCAGTTTAAGGGGAAGTGGCACCGGGGAGCTGTTTTTT | CASSLRGSGTGELFF
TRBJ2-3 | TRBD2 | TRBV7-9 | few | TGTGCCAGCAGTAACGGGAGGTTTACAGTATCGGATACGCAGTATTTT | CASSNGRFTVSDTQYF
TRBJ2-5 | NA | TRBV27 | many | TGTGCCAGCAGTTTAGTGGTGATACAGCCTGGGATGGAGACCCAGTACTTC | CASSLVVIQPGMETQYF
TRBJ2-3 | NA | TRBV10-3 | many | TGTGCCATCAGTGGAGCCCTCGAGGAAGATACGCAGTATTTT | CAISGALEEDTQYF
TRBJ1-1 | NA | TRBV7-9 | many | TGCGCCAGCAGCCTGGGGCAAGTAAACACTGAAGCTTTCTTT | CASSLGQVNTEAFF
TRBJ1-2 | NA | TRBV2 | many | TGTGCCAGCAGTGCCCCCCAGCTAGAGCGGACTAACTATGGCTACACCTTC | CASSAPQLERTNYGYTF
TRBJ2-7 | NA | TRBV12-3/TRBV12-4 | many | TGTGCCAGCAGAAAGGCACAGGGTCTCTCGTCTGAGCAGTACTTC | CASRKAQGLSSEQYF
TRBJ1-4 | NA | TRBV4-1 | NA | TGCGCCAGCAGCCCTTGGGACTTTGAAAAACTGTTTTTT | CASSPWDFEKLFF
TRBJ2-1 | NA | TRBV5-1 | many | TGCGCCAGCAGCTTCGGAATCCAAACGGGGTACAATGAGCAGTTCTTC | CASSFGIQTGYNEQFF
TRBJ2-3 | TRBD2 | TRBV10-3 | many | TGTGCCATCAGTGATACGGCTAGCGGGGGAACTAGCACAGATACGCAGTATTTT | CAISDTASGGTSTDTQYF
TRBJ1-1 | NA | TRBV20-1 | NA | TGCAGTGCTAGAGATGGGAGGGTGAACACTGAAGCTTTCTTT | CSARDGRVNTEAFF
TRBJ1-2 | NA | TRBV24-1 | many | TGTGCCACCCGCAAGAGGGGAGTGCGGTATGGCTACACCTTC | CATRKRGVRYGYTF
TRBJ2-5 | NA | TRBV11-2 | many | TGTGCCAGCAGCTCCTCGGCGGTAGGAAAGACCCAGTACTTC | CASSSSAVGKTQYF
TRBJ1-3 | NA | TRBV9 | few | TGTGCCAGCAGCGTAGAGAGCTTCTCTGGAAACACCATATATTTT | CASSVESFSGNTIYF
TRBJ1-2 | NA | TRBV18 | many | TGCGCCAGCAGTCCAGGGGAGGGATACGGCTACACCTTC | CASSPGEGYGYTF
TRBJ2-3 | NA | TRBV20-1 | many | TGCAGTGCTAGAGATCAGGCGGAGTTTAGCACAGATACGCAGTATTTT | CSARDQAEFSTDTQYF
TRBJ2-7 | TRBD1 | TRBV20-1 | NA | TGCAGTGCTAGAGATGGGACAGGGGATCCCGAGCAGTACTTC | CSARDGTGDPEQYF
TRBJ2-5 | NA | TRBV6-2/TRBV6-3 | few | TGTGCCACCGAAACCGGGACTTCCTCTGAGACCCAGTACTTC | CATETGTSSETQYF
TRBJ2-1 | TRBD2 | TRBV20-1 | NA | TGCAGTGCCTTGCGGGGGGCCGTCTACAATGAGCAGTTCTTC | CSALRGAVYNEQFF
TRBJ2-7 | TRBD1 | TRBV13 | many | TGTGCCAGCAGCTTTAGACGCCAGGGGGCCTACGAGCAGTACTTC | CASSFRRQGAYEQYF
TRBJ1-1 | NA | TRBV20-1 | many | TGCAGTGGAGTAGGCTGGAACACTGAAGCTTTCTTT | CSGVGWNTEAFF
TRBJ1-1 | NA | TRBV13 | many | TGTGCCAGCAGCTTAGCGCCGATGAACACTGAAGCTTTCTTT | CASSLAPMNTEAFF
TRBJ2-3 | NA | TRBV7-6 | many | TGTGCCAGCAGCCCGAGGTTGGCAGATACGCAGTATTTT | CASSPRLADTQYF
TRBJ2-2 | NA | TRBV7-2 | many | TGTGCCAGCAGCCTCCTGGGGGCTGCAATAGGGGAGCTGTTTTTT | CASSLLGAAIGELFF
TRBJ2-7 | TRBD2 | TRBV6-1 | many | TGTGCCAGCAGTGAAACCCGGGGGGGATACGAGCAGTACTTC | CASSETRGGYEQYF
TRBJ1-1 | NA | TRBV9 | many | TGCGCCAGCAGCCGGGGGACGGTAGACACTGAAGCTTTCTTT | CASSRGTVDTEAFF
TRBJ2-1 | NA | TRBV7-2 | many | TGTGCCAGCAGCTTAAAAGGGCACTCCTACAATGAGCAGTTCTTC | CASSLKGHSYNEQFF
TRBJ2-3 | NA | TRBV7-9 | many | TGTGCCAGCAGCTCGGACACCTCCGGTGGTACGCAGTATTTT | CASSSDTSGGTQYF
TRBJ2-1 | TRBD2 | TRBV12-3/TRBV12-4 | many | TGTGCCAGCAGATGGCGGGGACTAGCGGGAGTAAGGGGGAATGAGCAGTTCTTC | CASRWRGLAGVRGNEQFF
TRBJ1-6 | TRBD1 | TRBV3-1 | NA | TGTGCCAGCAGCCAAGAAAGACAGGGGCGGCCACCCCTCCACTTT | CASSQERQGRPPLHF
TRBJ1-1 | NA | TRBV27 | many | TGTGCCAGCAGTTCTTCCGGGAAAGCTTTCTTT | CASSSSGKAFF
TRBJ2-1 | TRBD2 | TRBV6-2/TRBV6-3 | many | TGTGCCAGCAGATCGGGACTAGCGGGGCGATACAATGAGCAGTTCTTC | CASRSGLAGRYNEQFF
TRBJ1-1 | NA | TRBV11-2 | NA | TGTGCCAGAAGTCCGGGGAGTACTGAAGCTTTCTTT | CARSPGSTEAFF
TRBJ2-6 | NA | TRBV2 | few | TGTGCCAGCAGTGGCCAGGGAGAGATTTCTGGGGCCAACGTCCTGACTTTC | CASSGQGEISGANVLTF
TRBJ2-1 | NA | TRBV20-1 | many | TGCAGTGCACTAGGCCAGATGGGTAATGAGCAGTTCTTC | CSALGQMGNEQFF
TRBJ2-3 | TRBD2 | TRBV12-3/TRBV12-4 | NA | TGTGCCAGCACCCGAGTAGCGGGAGGGTTCACAGATACGCAGTATTTT | CASTRVAGGFTDTQYF
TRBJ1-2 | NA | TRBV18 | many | TGTGCCAGCTCACCCCGGGGGCTTGGCTACACCTTC | CASSPRGLGYTF
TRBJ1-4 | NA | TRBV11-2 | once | TGTGCCAGCAGCCGTACCATCCCACAGGGCACTAATGAAAAACTGTTTTTT | CASSRTIPQGTNEKLFF
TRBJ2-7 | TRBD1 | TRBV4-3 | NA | TGCGCCAGCAGCCAATCTTACGGGAATACAGGGGAAACCTACGAGCAGTACTTC | CASSQSYGNTGETYEQYF